This T cell receptor beta chain was recorded in a study of response to subunit inactivated influenza vaccine (dated by TCRdb to the late 2010s). The study in broad terms: Deep quantitative profiling of the T cell receptor repertoire was used in the study to follow responses to a trivalent subunit inactivated influenza vaccine.

Here V drops 6 bases and J drops 7 bases, and the junction holds 9 bases not matched to any gene. Including the terminal cysteine and phenylalanine, the CDR3 comprises 14 residues. The DNA shown is the 42-base CDR3, in frame from base 1. In the case of this clonotype: The specificity of this receptor is unknown. The input lacks base qualities; no much larger clone sits a single base away.

General study outcomes and caveats: The authors suggested that each seasonal influenza vaccination may recruit only a limited number of new T cells.

Library preparation was by RT-PCR. The listed sequencing device is Illumina HiSeq 2500. TCRdb cleaned the public reads at Q25 with fastp, built clones with MiXCR and kept in-frame beta chains. One record per CDR3 amino acid sequence lists the most common genes and DNA. Present in this sample are hundreds of thousands of distinct CDR3 sequences, approximately 15% of which were seen just once. Together, the top ten hold around a tenth of the sample. This receptor was obtained from a man aged 50 to 59 who received an inactivated influenza vaccine. Donor details come from another sample of the same person, matched by shared clones. Source: PBMCs from blood, taken roughly 13 days after vaccination. The sequence is built from TRBV12-3 or TRBV12-4 and TRBJ2-1, and 7 junctional nucleotides match TRBD2. This receptor carries the CDR3 CASSKKTSYNEQFF. In nucleotides, the sequence is TGTGCCAGCAGCAAGAAGACTAGCTATAATGAGCAGTTCTTC.